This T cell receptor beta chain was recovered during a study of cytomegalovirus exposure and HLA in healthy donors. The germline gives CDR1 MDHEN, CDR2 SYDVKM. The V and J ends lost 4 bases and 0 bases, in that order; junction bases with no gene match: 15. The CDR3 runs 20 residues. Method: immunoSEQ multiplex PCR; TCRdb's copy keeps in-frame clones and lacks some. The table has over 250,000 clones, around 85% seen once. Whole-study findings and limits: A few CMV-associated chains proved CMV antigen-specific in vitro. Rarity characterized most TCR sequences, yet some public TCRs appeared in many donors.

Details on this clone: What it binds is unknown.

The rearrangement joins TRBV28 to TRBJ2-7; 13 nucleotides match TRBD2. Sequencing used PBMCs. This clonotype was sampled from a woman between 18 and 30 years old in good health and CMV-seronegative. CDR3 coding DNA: TGTGCCAGCAGTTCTATCCCACGACTAGCGGGAGGTCCTTTCTCCTACGAGCAGTACTTC. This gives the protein CASSSIPRLAGGPFSYEQYF.